One and the same sample provided the 29 T cell receptor beta chains below, sequenced in a study of blood T cells in healthy people across ages. PCR was performed a second time for roughly 7 to 11 cycles using a sample-barcoded 5' primer and a J-beta primer mix. Each CDR3 protein is one row after TCRdb ran MiXCR on the 5' RACE reads. The data show 650,000 to 1,000,000 distinct CDR3 sequences, around 36% seen once. Sequencing was done on a sample of blood. The receptors were sampled from a man aged 18 to 35 in good health.

This clonotype occurred many times. CDR3 coding DNA: TGTGCCAGCAGCTTACGCTCTTATAGCAATCAGCCCCAGCATTTT. This translates into CASSLRSYSNQPQHF. V is TRBV5-5 and J is TRBJ1-5; D gene uncertain. CDR3 length: 15 residues. Germline loops: CDR1 SGHKS, CDR2 YYEKEE (reference sequence). V was shortened by 2 bases and J by 0 bases, with 9 bases between the two germline ends. Filled out from reference TRBV5-5 and TRBJ1-5, the complete variable domain reads DAGVTQSPTHLIKTRGQQVTLRCSPISGHKSVSWYQQVLGQGPQFIFQYYEKEERGRGNFPDRFSARQFPNYSSELNVNALLLGDSALYLCASSLRSYSNQPQHFGDGTRLSIL.

The CDR3 bases are TGCGCCAGCAGCTTGGAGGAGGCGAGCACTGAAGCTTTCTTT. This sequence encodes CASSLEEASTEAFF. This sequence joins TRBV5-1 and TRBJ1-1, with no clear D. Looked up from germline, CDR1 is SGHRS and CDR2 is YFSETQ. V dropped 0 bases and J dropped 4 bases, with 10 bases sitting between them. The CDR3 is 14 residues long.

The V gene is TRBV6-6, the J gene TRBJ2-5, with D tentatively TRBD2 (6 bases). The CDR3 spans 15 residues. CDR1 MNHNY and CDR2 SVGAGI come from the germline V gene (reference sequence). V lost 5 bases and J 3 bases, leaving 16 bases between the germline ends. CDR3: CASSRLGGSEETQYF. CDR3 DNA sequence: TGTGCCAGCAGTCGCCTCGGAGGGAGTGAAGAGACCCAGTACTTC.

In this sample, this clonotype turned up many times. The chain joins TRBV28 to TRBJ1-2; D is ambiguous. The CDR3 totals 13 residues. Germline loops: CDR1 MDHEN, CDR2 SYDVKM. Trimming took 4 bases from V and 0 from J, leaving 6 bases between them. The CDR3 region is CASSSSANYGYTF. For the CDR3, the DNA is TGTGCCAGCAGTTCATCCGCTAACTATGGCTACACCTTC.

This chain joins TRBV5-1 and TRBJ1-1; 7 bases are shared with TRBD1. With 4 bases clipped from V and 1 base from J, the junction kept 10 bases outside the gene matches. The CDR3 loop spans 16 amino acids. Germline CDR1 is SGHRS and CDR2 is YFSETQ. CDR3: CASSPQRQGTNTEAFF. The CDR3 DNA reads as TGCGCCAGCAGCCCCCAACGACAGGGTACGAACACTGAAGCTTTCTTT.

The J gene is TRBJ1-2, the V gene TRBV5-6, with 7 bases identical to TRBD1. Germline assignment: CDR1 SGHDT and CDR2 YYEEEE. The trim removed 4 bases at V and 1 base at J, leaving 7 bases unmatched. This CDR3 spans 15 amino acids. The CDR3, as DNA: TGTGCCAGCAGCAAACGACAGGGATATAACTATGGCTACACCTTC. It specifies CASSKRQGYNYGYTF.

This clonotype was found once. This rearrangement joins TRBV4-2 to TRBJ1-1, with D possibly TRBD1 on 5 matching bases. Germline loops: CDR1 LGHNA, CDR2 YNFKEQ. The V end lost 0 bases, the J end lost 2 bases, and 13 bases lay between the germline ends. This CDR3 comprises 16 residues. CDR3 in amino acids: CASSQEGGGPNTEAFF. Here the CDR3 DNA reads TGTGCCAGCAGCCAAGAGGGGGGGGGTCCTAACACTGAAGCTTTCTTT.

This chain links TRBV27 with TRBJ2-5; the D is unclear. CDR3 length: 13 amino acids. V was cut by 5 bases and J by 11 bases, with 18 bases left in between. The germline gives CDR1 MNHEY, CDR2 SMNVEV (reference sequence). This CDR3 is CASSPGPHNEQYF. DNA of the CDR3: TGTGCCAGCAGTCCCGGTCCCCACAATGAGCAGTACTTC.

About this clonotype itself: A much larger clone lies one base from this, so it may be a read error. The chain has TRBV12-3 or TRBV12-4 and TRBJ2-7, with D unclear. With 5 bases removed from V and 4 bases from J, the gap between germline ends came to 15 bases. The CDR3 loop spans 14 amino acids. The CDR3 region has the DNA TGTGCCAGCAGTCCTTTCGCCCGGCTATACGAGCAGTACTTC. It encodes CASSPFARLYEQYF.

This clonotype occurred a few times. The gene calls are TRBV4-2 and TRBJ2-3; 7 positions agree with TRBD2. This CDR3 has 16 residues. CDR1 is LGHNA and CDR2 is YNFKEQ in the germline V gene. Germline trimming cut 0 bases from V and 8 bases from J; bases unmatched to any gene: 11. The CDR3 DNA sequence: TGTGCCAGCAGCCAAGATGGGACTATATCGCCGGGTACGCAGTATTTT. Its protein is CASSQDGTISPGTQYF.

The chain has TRBV20-1 and TRBJ1-1; 7 bases line up with TRBD1. Germline trimming cut 5 bases from V and 3 bases from J; bases unmatched to any gene: 9. The CDR3 loop spans 14 amino acids. In germline, CDR1 is DFQATT, CDR2 SNEGSKA (reference sequence). As DNA, the CDR3 is TGCAGTGCTCCAGAGGGGGCCCCCGACACTGAAGCTTTCTTT. Its protein is CSAPEGAPDTEAFF.

In its sample, this clonotype was seen once. The CDR3: CASRYRSRRNSPLHF. CDR3 DNA sequence: TGTGCCAGCAGATACAGGTCGAGGAGGAATTCACCCCTCCACTTT. This chain joins TRBV12-3 or TRBV12-4 and TRBJ1-6, with TRBD1 as a possible D gene (5 bases). Deletions cut 6 bases from V and 7 bases from J, with 16 bases between. There are 15 residues in the CDR3.

This chain uses TRBV6-6 with TRBJ2-7, with 7 bases that match TRBD1. Germline CDR1 reads MNHNY; CDR2 reads SVGAGI (reference sequence). Trimming removed 8 bases from V and 7 bases from J; junction bases left unmatched: 11. This CDR3 spans 13 amino acids. CDR3 bases: TGTGCCAGCGGGGACGGGACAGACAATGAGCAGTACTTC. This codes for CASGDGTDNEQYF.

This clonotype appeared many times. A read error may explain this, as a much larger clone is one base away. The chain links TRBV28 to TRBJ2-7; D is unclear. Germline-derived CDR1 and CDR2 are MDHEN and SYDVKM. V lost 6 bases to trimming and J lost 2 bases, with 11 bases between them. CDR3 size: 13 residues. The CDR3 spells CASSALFPYEQYF. DNA for the CDR3: TGTGCCAGCAGCGCTTTATTCCCCTACGAGCAGTACTTC.

The V and J genes are TRBV11-2 and TRBJ2-1; 7 nucleotides line up with TRBD1. The V gene end was trimmed by 6 bases and the J gene end by 0 bases; junction bases not matched to a gene: 8. The CDR3 is made up of 16 amino acids. Germline V gene sequence: CDR1 SGHAT, CDR2 FQNNGV. CDR3 nucleotides: TGTGCCAGCAGTCAACCCGGGACAGTCTCCTACAATGAGCAGTTCTTC. Protein product: CASSQPGTVSYNEQFF.

In its sample, this clonotype was seen a few times. This chain uses TRBV15 with TRBJ1-5; D not certain. The V gene lost 0 bases and the J gene lost 3 bases, with 9 bases spanning the gap. CDR3 length equals 15 residues. The V gene's germline CDR1 is LNHNV and CDR2 YYDKDF (reference sequence). The CDR3 reads CATSRDKGANQPQHF. CDR3 bases: TGTGCCACCAGCAGAGACAAAGGAGCCAATCAGCCCCAGCATTTT. Drawing the rest from reference TRBV15 and TRBJ1-5, the complete variable domain is DAMVIQNPRYQVTQFGKPVTLSCSQTLNHNVMYWYQQKSSQAPKLLFHYYDKDFNNEADTPDNFQSRRPNTSFCFLDIRSPGLGDTAMYLCATSRDKGANQPQHFGDGTRLSIL.

The CDR3 bases are TGTGCCAGCGCCAACGGGAATGAGCAGTACTTC. The encoded protein is CASANGNEQYF. The chain employs TRBV6-5 and TRBJ2-5, with a tentative D call TRBD2 (5 bases). V dropped 8 bases and J dropped 11 bases, with 15 bases sitting between them. The CDR3 sequence is 11 residues long. In germline, CDR1 is MNHEY, CDR2 SVGAGI.

The V and J genes are TRBV20-1 and TRBJ1-4; a weak D match, TRBD1 (6 bases). Trimming cost V 3 bases and J 5 bases, with 10 bases left between them. The CDR3 is made up of 13 amino acids. CDR1 DFQATT and CDR2 SNEGSKA come from the germline V gene (reference sequence). CDR3 in DNA: TGCAGTGCTAGCGGTGACAGGAATGAAAAACTGTTTTTT. It codes for CSASGDRNEKLFF.

This clonotype was picked up a small number of times. CDR3 region: CASSLGGLENIQYF. CDR3 nucleotide sequence: TGTGCCAGCAGTTTAGGAGGACTAGAAAACATTCAGTACTTC. This chain uses TRBV27 with TRBJ2-4, with 7 bases identical to TRBD2. The CDR3 has 14 amino acids. V shed 2 bases, J shed 5 bases, and the junction held 3 bases outside the gene matches. Germline lookup yields CDR1 MNHEY and CDR2 SMNVEV (reference sequence).

This clonotype has a handful of counts. The V and J genes are TRBV7-9 and TRBJ2-1; D may match TRBD1 or TRBD2 (5 bases each). From germline, CDR1 is SEHNR and CDR2 FQNEAQ (reference sequence). V was clipped by 0 bases and J by 3 bases, with 9 bases between them. This CDR3 is 15 amino acids long. The CDR3 here is CASSLAGVGYNEQFF. CDR3 nucleotide sequence: TGTGCCAGCAGCTTAGCGGGGGTTGGCTACAATGAGCAGTTCTTC.

V gene TRBV20-1 combines with J gene TRBJ2-5, with D unclear. This CDR3 has 13 amino acids. Germline CDR1 DFQATT, CDR2 SNEGSKA (reference sequence). V gave up 5 bases and J gave up 0 bases, with 10 bases separating them. CDR3: CSAEIQNQETQYF. CDR3 nucleotides: TGCAGTGCTGAGATTCAAAACCAAGAGACCCAGTACTTC.

V and J are TRBV4-3 and TRBJ1-4; D remains unclear. CDR3 length: 14 amino acids. V was pared by 4 bases and J by 4 bases, with 10 bases between. Germline values: CDR1 LGHNA, CDR2 YSLEER. CDR3 protein: CASSRTDRNEKLFF. The DNA of the CDR3 is TGCGCCAGCAGCCGGACCGACCGTAATGAAAAACTGTTTTTT.

This clonotype was observed many times. The chain combines TRBV12-3 or TRBV12-4 with TRBJ1-5; D gene ambiguous. Trimming took off 8 bases at V and 7 bases at J, with 12 bases between the two ends. The CDR3 is made up of 12 amino acids. As DNA, the CDR3 is TGTGCCAGCCGGTACGGATCCCAGCCCCAGCATTTT. Translating gives CASRYGSQPQHF.

This clonotype occurred a few times. The chain employs TRBV5-1 and TRBJ2-5; TRBD1 matches 9 bases. CDR1 is SGHRS, CDR2 YFSETQ, per germline. Unmatched junction bases numbered 10, after V lost 2 bases and J lost 11 bases. The CDR3 covers 14 residues. The CDR3 region has the DNA TGCGCCAGCAGCTTCCCGGACAGGGGCAGTGAGCAGTACTTC. Translation gives CASSFPDRGSEQYF.

V and J are TRBV12-3 or TRBV12-4 and TRBJ2-2, with a tentative D call TRBD1 (5 bases). This CDR3 is 13 amino acids long. Trimming pared 4 bases from V and 6 bases from J, leaving 9 bases between. The CDR3 region has the DNA TGTGCCAGCAGTTCAGGGATCCCCGGGGAGCTGTTTTTT. It encodes CASSSGIPGELFF.

J is TRBJ2-7 and V is TRBV3-1; D possibly corresponds to TRBD2 (6 bases). The J call may be wrong; the DNA end is better matched by TRBJ2-5. Germline-derived CDR1 and CDR2 are LGHDT and YNNKEL (reference sequence). This CDR3 is 14 amino acids long. In DNA form, the CDR3 reads TGTGCCAGCAGCCAAGAGGGGGGTCCAGAGACCCAGTACTTC. This translates into CASSQEGGPETQYF.

This chain links TRBV27 with TRBJ2-7; D might be TRBD1 or TRBD2, each matching 5 bases. Per germline, CDR1 MNHEY and CDR2 SMNVEV (reference sequence). The CDR3 runs to 18 residues. The germline V and J ends were trimmed by 3 bases and 3 bases, with 24 bases remaining between them. This CDR3 reads CASSFLARDRATVYEQYF. The CDR3 DNA sequence: TGTGCCAGCAGTTTTTTGGCTCGGGACCGGGCCACAGTCTACGAGCAGTACTTC.

On this clonotype: A read error may produce the germline difference seen at one junction end. The gene calls are TRBV20-1 and TRBJ1-2; D might be TRBD1 (5 bases). CDR1 and CDR2 (germline): DFQATT, SNEGSKA (reference sequence). There are 14 residues in the CDR3. Here the CDR3 reads CGASMGGVLHGYTF. The DNA of the CDR3 is TGCGGTGCTAGTATGGGGGGGGTTTTACATGGCTACACCTTC.

This clonotype occurred many times. This sequence joins TRBV20-1 and TRBJ2-3; 8 bases map to TRBD2. CDR1 and CDR2 (germline): DFQATT, SNEGSKA (reference sequence). This CDR3 has 16 residues. J gave up 5 bases and V 3 bases, and 13 bases lay outside the gene matches. This CDR3 reads CSARDPAAGGRDTQYF. The CDR3 coding sequence is TGCAGTGCTAGGGACCCGGCCGCGGGGGGAAGAGATACGCAGTATTTT.